This T cell receptor beta chain was recorded in a study of response to subunit inactivated influenza vaccine. A single record per CDR3 protein comes from TCRdb applying MiXCR to the RT-PCR reads. The repertoire holds about 700,000 distinct CDR3 sequences, about 15% seen once, with around 6.5% in the top ten. V lost 3 bases and J 0 bases, leaving 12 bases between the germline ends. The CDR3 totals 17 residues. This chain uses TRBV12-3 or TRBV12-4 with TRBJ2-6; perhaps TRBD1 as D (6 bases). The source is a man aged 50 to 60 who received an inactivated influenza vaccine. The sample here was PBMCs from blood, taken less than 15 days before vaccination. The CDR3 bases are TGTGCCAGCAGTTTCAACAGGGCGAGCTCTGGGGCCAACGTCCTGACTTTC. Protein: CASSFNRASSGANVLTF.